This T cell receptor beta chain was identified in a study of tumor-infiltrating lymphocytes in primary liver carcinoma. From unsorted bulk tissue weighing roughly 19-32 mg, DNA and RNA were co-extracted. From approximately 530 ng of total RNA, TCR beta-specific cDNA was reverse-transcribed using a constant-region primer. It was through three nested multiplex PCR rounds of slightly modified ARM-PCR that TCR beta libraries arose. TCRdb itself ran the multiplex PCR reads through MiXCR, one entry per CDR3 protein. Of some 20,000 distinct CDR3 sequences listed, around three quarters were seen once; the top ten hold about 43%. Study-level results: Tumor specimens were characterized by a significantly higher top-250-clone fraction than blood (p = 0.039).

Remarks on this clonotype: The antigen is not known.

The sample was liver tumor tissue from sampling region 4. Described subset: tumor region T4, right-lateral pole. The source of this sequence is a woman aged 25-40 years with primary liver carcinoma and hepatitis B virus infection.

The CDR3 nucleotides read TGTGCCAGTCCGCGGACAGGGTACACCGGGGAGCTGTTTTTT. Encoded protein: CASPRTGYTGELFF. The V gene is TRBV6-5, the J gene TRBJ2-2; 8 nucleotides agree with TRBD1. Unmatched junction bases numbered 6, after V lost 9 bases and J lost 3 bases. CDR1 MNHEY and CDR2 SVGAGI come from the germline V gene. The CDR3 length is 14 residues.